This T cell receptor (beta chain) was documented in a study of control samples from healthy donors and cancer patients. Trimming left V 4 bases short and J 5 bases short, with 13 bases between. CDR1 and CDR2 (germline): SGHKS, YYEKEE (reference sequence). This CDR3 comprises 14 residues. Measured with immunoSEQ multiplex PCR; TCRdb has only the in-frame clones, and not every one. This repertoire shows 200,000 or so clones, 85% to 95% found once; its top ten account for roughly 1.6%. Material for sequencing was blood. The chain employs TRBV5-5 and TRBJ1-3; D might be TRBD1 (5 bases). The receptor comes from a man aged 50-60 years in good health. CDR3 amino acids: CASSPDTGRNTIYF. CDR3 bases: TGTGCCAGCAGCCCGGACACGGGTCGAAACACCATATATTTT. Looking up the rest from reference TRBV5-5 and TRBJ1-3 gives the full variable domain: DAGVTQSPTHLIKTRGQQVTLRCSPISGHKSVSWYQQVLGQGPQFIFQYYEKEERGRGNFPDRFSARQFPNYSSELNVNALLLGDSALYLCASSPDTGRNTIYFGEGSWLTVV.